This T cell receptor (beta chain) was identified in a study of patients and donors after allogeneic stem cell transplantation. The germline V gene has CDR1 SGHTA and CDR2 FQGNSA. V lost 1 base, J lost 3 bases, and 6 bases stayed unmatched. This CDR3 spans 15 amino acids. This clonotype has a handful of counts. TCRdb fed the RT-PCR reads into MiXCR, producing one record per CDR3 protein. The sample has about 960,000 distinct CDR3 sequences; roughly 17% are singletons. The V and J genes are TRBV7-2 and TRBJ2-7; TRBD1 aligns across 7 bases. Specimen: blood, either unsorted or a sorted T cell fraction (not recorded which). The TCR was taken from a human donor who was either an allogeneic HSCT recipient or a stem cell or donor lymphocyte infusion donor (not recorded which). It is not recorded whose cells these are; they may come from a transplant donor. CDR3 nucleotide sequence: TGTGCCAGCAGCTTAGTAGACAGGGTGGGCTACGAGCAGTACTTC. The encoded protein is CASSLVDRVGYEQYF. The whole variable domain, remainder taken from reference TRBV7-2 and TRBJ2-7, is GAGVSQSPSNKVTEKGKDVELRCDPISGHTALYWYRQSLGQGLEFLIYFQGNSAPDKSGLPSDRFSAERTGGSVSTLTIQRTQQEDSAVYLCASSLVDRVGYEQYFGPGTRLTVT.